This T cell receptor beta chain was found in a study of spatial heterogeneity in lung cancer. Across the whole study: Taken at a median of approximately 2 years after resection, follow-up PBMC samples underwent sequencing when available. Whole-study results and caveats: There were more appearances of ubiquitous expanded tumor TCRs in blood at resection than at follow-up.

TCRdb ran MiXCR on the 5' RACE reads and lists one entry per CDR3 protein. The table includes nearly 95,000 distinct CDR3 sequences, approximately 19% detected once. This clonotype has just a few counts. Its antigen is not identified. V lost 1 base to trimming and J lost 2 bases, with 11 bases between them. CDR3 size: 15 residues. The germline V gene encodes CDR1 SGHAT and CDR2 FQNNGV. Noted time point: blood at routine non-recurrence follow-up after resection. The origin of this receptor is a male donor with early-stage non-small cell lung cancer. The sample was PBMCs, taken at follow-up. The rearrangement joins TRBV11-2 to TRBJ2-5, with D uncertain. CDR3: CASSLVGGDQETQYF. The CDR3 nucleotides read TGTGCCAGCAGCTTAGTAGGCGGAGATCAAGAGACCCAGTACTTC.